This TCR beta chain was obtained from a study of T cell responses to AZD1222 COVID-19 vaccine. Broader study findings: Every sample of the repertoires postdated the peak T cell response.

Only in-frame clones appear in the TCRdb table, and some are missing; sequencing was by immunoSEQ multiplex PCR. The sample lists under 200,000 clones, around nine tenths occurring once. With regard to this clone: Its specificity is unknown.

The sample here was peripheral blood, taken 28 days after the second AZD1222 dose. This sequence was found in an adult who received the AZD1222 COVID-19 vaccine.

The CDR3 is CASSEVQPYEQYF. CDR3 sequence (DNA): TGTGCCAGCAGTGAGGTACAGCCCTACGAGCAGTACTTC. The V call is TRBV2, the J call TRBJ2-7, with D uncertain. The CDR3 is 13 residues long. CDR1 is SNHLY and CDR2 is FYNNEI in the germline V gene. With 3 bases removed from V and 2 bases from J, the gap between germline ends came to 8 bases.